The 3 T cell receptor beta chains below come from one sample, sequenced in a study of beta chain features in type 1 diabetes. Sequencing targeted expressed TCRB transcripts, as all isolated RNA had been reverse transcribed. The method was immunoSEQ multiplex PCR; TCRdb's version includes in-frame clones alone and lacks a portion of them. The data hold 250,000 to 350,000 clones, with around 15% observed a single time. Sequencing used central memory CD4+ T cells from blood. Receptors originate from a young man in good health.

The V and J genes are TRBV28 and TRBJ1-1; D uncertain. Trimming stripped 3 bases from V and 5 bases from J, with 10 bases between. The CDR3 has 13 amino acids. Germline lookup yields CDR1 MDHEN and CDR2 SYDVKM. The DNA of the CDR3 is TGTGCCAGCAGTTTCGGAGAGTGGACTGAAGCTTTCTTT. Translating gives CASSFGEWTEAFF.

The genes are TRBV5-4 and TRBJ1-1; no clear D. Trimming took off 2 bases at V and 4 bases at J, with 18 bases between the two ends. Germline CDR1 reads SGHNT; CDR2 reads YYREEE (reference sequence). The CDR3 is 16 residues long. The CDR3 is CASSFGARYDGTEAFF. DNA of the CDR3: TGTGCCAGCAGCTTTGGCGCACGGTATGACGGCACTGAAGCTTTCTTT.

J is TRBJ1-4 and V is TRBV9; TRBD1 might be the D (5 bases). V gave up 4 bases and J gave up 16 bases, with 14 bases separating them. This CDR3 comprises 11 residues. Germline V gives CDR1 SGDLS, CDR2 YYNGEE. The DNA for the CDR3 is TGTGCCAGCAGCTCCGGGACGGCGGCGTTTTTT. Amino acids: CASSSGTAAFF.